The clone carrying this T cell receptor (beta chain) was recorded a few times. The antigen is not known. The protocol was immunoSEQ multiplex PCR, while the TCRdb copy is restricted to in-frame clones and leaves out a portion. This table holds more than 20,000 clones, roughly 70% found once. Per germline, CDR1 KGHSH and CDR2 LQKENI. Trimming took off 3 bases at V and 0 bases at J, with 21 bases between the two ends. This CDR3 is built from 18 residues. On the day of bone marrow donation, the related graft donor provided peripheral blood. The sample comes from a study of T cells after posttransplantation cyclophosphamide. General study results and limits: Later post-transplant blood repertoires were often dominated by donor CD8+ memory clones.

The sample comprised memory CD4+ T cells sorted from PBMCs. This chain joins TRBV18 and TRBJ2-7; possibly TRBD1 for D (5 bases). The sequence derives from a woman aged 55-70 years in good health, CMV-negative, and a related stem cell transplant donor. The CDR3 sequence: CASSPRGPSGPVSYEQYF. For the CDR3, the DNA is TGTGCCAGCTCACCTAGAGGTCCATCAGGGCCGGTCTCCTACGAGCAGTACTTC.